These 5 T cell receptor beta chains were sequenced from one sample in a study of blood T cell repertoires in COVID-19. Clones were read by immunoSEQ multiplex PCR, and TCRdb kept only the in-frame ones, dropping some. Of more than 45,000 clones in the sample, around 85% were seen once. Material for sequencing was peripheral blood. The receptors come from a woman between 55 and 75 years old with acute or convalescent COVID-19.

This clone was seen a handful of times. The chain carries TRBV2 and TRBJ2-2; TRBD1 aligns across 8 bases. This CDR3 comprises 15 residues. J lost 4 bases, V lost 6 bases, and 7 bases had no gene match. Per germline, CDR1 SNHLY and CDR2 FYNNEI. The CDR3 coding sequence is TGTGCCAGCAGGGTTGGACAGGGTCTCACCGGGGAGCTGTTTTTT. This gives the protein CASRVGQGLTGELFF.

On this clone: The sample carries other DNA sequences with the same CDR3. The chain carries TRBV18 and TRBJ2-5; no definite D call. The V and J ends lost 1 base and 2 bases respectively, with 8 bases between them. There are 14 residues in the CDR3. The V gene's germline CDR1 is KGHSH and CDR2 LQKENI. CDR3 sequence: CASSPLSGQETQYF. The DNA for the CDR3 is TGTGCCAGCTCACCACTGTCGGGTCAAGAGACCCAGTACTTC.

The rearrangement links TRBV19 to TRBJ1-1; TRBD1 matches 8 bases. Germline lookup yields CDR1 LNHDA and CDR2 SQIVND (reference sequence). V shed 5 bases, J shed 11 bases, and the junction held 7 bases outside the gene matches. CDR3 size: 12 residues. Written as DNA, the CDR3 is TGTGCCAGTAGTGGGGCAGGGGGCAAGGCTTTCTTT. Amino acids: CASSGAGGKAFF.

This clone occurred once. The chain joins TRBV11-2 to TRBJ1-2, with 10 bases matching TRBD1. After removal of 4 bases from V and 4 bases from J, the junction contained 3 bases not matched to a gene. The CDR3 is made up of 14 amino acids. CDR1 and CDR2 from the germline V gene are SGHAT and FQNNGV. DNA for the CDR3: TGTGCCAGCAGCTCGGGACAGGGGATCTATGGCTACACCTTC. It encodes CASSSGQGIYGYTF.

The chain joins TRBV18 to TRBJ2-7; D may be TRBD2 (5 bases). CDR3 length: 11 residues. CDR1 and CDR2 from the germline V gene are KGHSH and LQKENI. Between the trimmed V and J ends, which lost 4 bases and 4 bases, there was a span of 5 bases. CDR3 residues: CASSQRYEQYF. In nucleotides, the CDR3 is TGTGCCAGCTCACAGCGGTACGAGCAGTACTTC.